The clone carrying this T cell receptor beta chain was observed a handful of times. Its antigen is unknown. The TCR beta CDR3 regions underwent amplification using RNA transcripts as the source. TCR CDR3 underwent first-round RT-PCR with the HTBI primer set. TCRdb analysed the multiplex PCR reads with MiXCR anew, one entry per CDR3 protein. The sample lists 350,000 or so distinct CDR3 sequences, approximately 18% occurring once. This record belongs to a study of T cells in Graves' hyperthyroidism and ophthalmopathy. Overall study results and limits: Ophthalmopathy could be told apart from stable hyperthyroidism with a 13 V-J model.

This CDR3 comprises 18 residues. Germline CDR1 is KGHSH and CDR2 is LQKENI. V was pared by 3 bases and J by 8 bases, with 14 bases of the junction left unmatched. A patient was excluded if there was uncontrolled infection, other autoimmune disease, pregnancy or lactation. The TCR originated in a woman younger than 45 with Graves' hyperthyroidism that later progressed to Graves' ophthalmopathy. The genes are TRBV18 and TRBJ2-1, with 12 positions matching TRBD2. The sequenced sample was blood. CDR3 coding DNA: TGTGCCAGCTCACCGAGTCTAGCGGGGGGGTTAAAGGTCGATGAGCAGTTCTTC. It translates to CASSPSLAGGLKVDEQFF. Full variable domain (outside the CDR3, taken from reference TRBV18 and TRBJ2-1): NAGVMQNPRHLVRRRGQEARLRCSPMKGHSHVYWYRQLPEEGLKFMVYLQKENIIDESGMPKERFSAEFPKEGPSILRIQQVVRGDSAAYFCASSPSLAGGLKVDEQFFGPGTRLTVL.